This passage covers 20 T cell receptor beta chains from one sample sequenced in a study of blood T cell repertoires in COVID-19. The data were produced by immunoSEQ multiplex PCR, yet TCRdb's version contains in-frame clones alone and is incomplete. This table holds 190,000 or so clones, roughly 88% found once. Sequenced: peripheral blood. Receptors originate from a woman aged 30 to 39 with acute or convalescent COVID-19.

This chain joins TRBV20-1 and TRBJ2-3; no clear D gene. This CDR3 has 11 residues. From germline, CDR1 is DFQATT and CDR2 SNEGSKA (reference sequence). The V end was cut by 5 bases, the J end by 2 bases, with 5 bases between. The CDR3 loop reads CSARSTDTQYF. CDR3 coding DNA: TGCAGTGCTCGGTCCACAGATACGCAGTATTTT.

The V call is TRBV20-1, the J call TRBJ2-7; D not resolved. V lost 3 bases and J lost 4, with 7 bases in between. Germline CDR1 DFQATT, CDR2 SNEGSKA (reference sequence). This CDR3 is built from 11 residues. CDR3 nucleotides: TGCAGTGCTAGGTTTATTTACGAGCAGTACTTC. This codes for CSARFIYEQYF.

The CDR3, as DNA: TGTGCCAGCTCACCCGTCCCCTCTGGGGCCAACGTCCTGACTTTC. It encodes CASSPVPSGANVLTF. The gene calls are TRBV18 and TRBJ2-6; D call uncertain. V shed 3 bases and J shed 0 bases, with 6 bases lying between them. CDR1 and CDR2 (germline): KGHSH, LQKENI. The CDR3 covers 15 residues.

J is TRBJ2-2 and V is TRBV4-1; TRBD2 might be the D (5 bases). The CDR3 spans 13 residues. Trimming shortened V by 4 bases and J by 7 bases, and 10 bases separated the two germline ends. Germline assignment: CDR1 MGHRA and CDR2 YSYEKL. CDR3: CASSPLARGELFF. The CDR3 DNA is TGCGCCAGCAGCCCCTTAGCGCGCGGGGAGCTGTTTTTT.

The CDR3 bases are TGCAGCGTTGTGGGACTAGCGGGACACGAGCAGTACTTC. Protein product: CSVVGLAGHEQYF. The V call is TRBV29-1, the J call TRBJ2-7, with 13 bases aligning to TRBD2. With 4 bases clipped from V and 5 bases from J, the junction kept 2 bases outside the gene matches. CDR3 length: 13 amino acids. Germline loops: CDR1 SQVTM, CDR2 ANQGSEA.

In this sample, this clone turned up a few times. The chain employs TRBV28 and TRBJ2-1, with no clear D. Per germline, CDR1 MDHEN and CDR2 SYDVKM. The CDR3 sequence is 15 residues long. V dropped 2 bases and J dropped 9 bases, with 17 bases sitting between them. The CDR3 here is CASSLRPIEAPEQFF. CDR3 nucleotide sequence: TGTGCCAGCAGTTTAAGGCCAATCGAGGCCCCTGAGCAGTTCTTC.

V is TRBV11-2 and J is TRBJ2-7, with a tentative D call TRBD2 (6 bases). V lost 0 bases and J 0 bases, leaving 12 bases between the germline ends. The CDR3 consists of 16 residues. Looked up from germline, CDR1 is SGHAT and CDR2 is FQNNGV. The chain's CDR3 is CASSLDSGYSSYEQYF. The DNA for the CDR3 is TGTGCCAGCAGCTTAGACAGCGGGTACAGCTCCTACGAGCAGTACTTC.

The chain employs TRBV3-1 (or the pseudogene TRBV3-2) and TRBJ2-1; the match to TRBD2 covers 12 bases. With 5 bases clipped from V and 8 bases from J, the junction kept 7 bases outside the gene matches. Germline V gene data show CDR1 as LGHDT and CDR2 as YNNKEL (reference sequence). The CDR3 covers 15 residues. CDR3 sequence: CASSLTSGSPHEQFF. The CDR3 DNA reads as TGTGCCAGCAGCTTGACTAGCGGGAGTCCCCATGAGCAGTTCTTC.

This rearrangement joins TRBV2 to TRBJ2-1; TRBD2 matches 12 bases. Germline CDR1 and CDR2: SNHLY and FYNNEI. V trimming: 0 bases; J trimming: 4 bases; junction bases outside the gene matches: 7. This CDR3 region has 18 residues. The CDR3 nucleotides are TGTGCCAGCAGTGAAGCCAAACTAGCGGGAGGCCCATACAATGAGCAGTTCTTC. Translated: CASSEAKLAGGPYNEQFF.

V and J are TRBV19 and TRBJ2-1; D is possibly TRBD1 (6 bases). The germline V and J ends were trimmed by 4 bases and 0 bases, with 10 bases remaining between them. Per the germline V gene, CDR1 is LNHDA and CDR2 is SQIVND (reference sequence). The CDR3 runs 15 residues. The CDR3 is CASSRQGPSYNEQFF. The CDR3 DNA reads TGTGCCAGTAGTAGGCAGGGGCCCTCCTACAATGAGCAGTTCTTC.

The V gene is TRBV7-9, the J gene TRBJ2-2; 11 bases are shared with TRBD2. Losses at the gene ends were 6 bases for V and 2 bases for J; bases not matched to a gene: 2. Per the germline V gene, CDR1 is SEHNR and CDR2 is FQNEAQ (reference sequence). The CDR3 is made up of 15 amino acids. The CDR3 here is CASSRLAGNTGELFF. The CDR3 nucleotides read TGTGCCAGCAGTCGACTAGCGGGAAACACCGGGGAGCTGTTTTTT. Full variable domain (rest looked up from reference TRBV7-9 and TRBJ2-2): DTGVSQNPRHKITKRGQNVTFRCDPISEHNRLYWYRQTLGQGPEFLTYFQNEAQLEKSRLLSDRFSAERPKGSFSTLEIQRTEQGDSAMYLCASSRLAGNTGELFFGEGSRLTVL.

The chain has TRBV30 and TRBJ1-2; possible D gene TRBD1, 5 bases. CDR1 GTSNPN and CDR2 SVGIG come from the germline V gene (reference sequence). The CDR3 length is 12 residues. V lost 3 bases and J lost 1, with 6 bases in between. CDR3 amino acids: CAWSGGNYGYTF. Here the CDR3 DNA reads TGTGCCTGGAGCGGGGGTAACTATGGCTACACCTTC.

V gene TRBV25-1 combines with J gene TRBJ2-3; 11 bases fit TRBD2. Germline CDR1 MGHDK, CDR2 SYGVNS. This CDR3 has 15 amino acids. Unmatched junction bases numbered 4, after V lost 2 bases and J lost 6 bases. The CDR3 sequence is CASSEIAGGPDTQYF. CDR3 DNA sequence: TGTGCCAGCAGTGAAATAGCGGGAGGGCCGGATACGCAGTATTTT.

V is TRBV30 and J is TRBJ1-2; no clear D gene. CDR1 is GTSNPN, CDR2 SVGIG, per germline (reference sequence). The length of the CDR3 is 13 residues. V lost 0 bases and J lost 8, with 13 bases in between. The CDR3 DNA reads TGTGCCTGGAGTGTACGAGGAGGGCTCGGCTACACCTTC. This codes for CAWSVRGGLGYTF. Supplemented by reference TRBV30 and TRBJ1-2, the full variable domain reads SQTIHQWPATLVQPVGSPLSLECTVEGTSNPNLYWYRQAAGRGLQLLFYSVGIGQISSEVPQNLSASRPQDRQFILSSKKLLLSDSGFYLCAWSVRGGLGYTFGSGTRLTVV.

The chain is built from TRBV11-2 and TRBJ2-6; D unclear. The CDR3 has 17 residues. The germline V and J ends were trimmed by 1 base and 1 base, with 11 bases remaining between them. Germline values: CDR1 SGHAT, CDR2 FQNNGV. CDR3 loop: CASSLGLILSGANVLTF. In nucleotides, the CDR3 is TGTGCCAGCAGCTTAGGGCTTATATTATCTGGGGCCAACGTCCTGACTTTC.

The chain carries TRBV3-1 (or the pseudogene TRBV3-2) and TRBJ2-1; a possible D gene is TRBD2 (5 bases). V was pared by 1 base and J by 10 bases, with 17 bases between. Germline V gene lookup returns CDR1 LGHDT and CDR2 YNNKEL (reference sequence). This CDR3 is 15 amino acids long. CDR3 in amino acids: CASSQVGERRGEQFF. The CDR3 DNA reads as TGTGCCAGCAGCCAAGTTGGAGAGCGACGCGGGGAGCAGTTCTTC.

This rearrangement joins TRBV27 to TRBJ2-1, with 12 nucleotides matching TRBD2. Germline CDR1 is MNHEY and CDR2 is SMNVEV (reference sequence). The length of the CDR3 is 15 residues. After removal of 3 bases from V and 10 bases from J, the junction contained 7 bases not matched to a gene. In nucleotides, the CDR3 is TGTGCCAGCAGTTTGGTGACTAGCGGGAGTCGCGAGCAGTTCTTC. Its protein is CASSLVTSGSREQFF.

V is TRBV5-6 and J is TRBJ1-4; D not resolved. Germline V gene data show CDR1 as SGHDT and CDR2 as YYEEEE. This CDR3 spans 16 amino acids. The V and J ends lost 3 bases and 8 bases respectively, with 20 bases between them. CDR3 loop: CASSYGTPRVAEKLFF. The CDR3, as DNA: TGTGCCAGCAGCTATGGCACCCCTCGGGTTGCGGAAAAACTGTTTTTT.

CDR3 bases: TGTGCCACCAGTGTCCCGAGGGAAGAGGGCAATCAGCCCCAGCATTTT. The encoded protein is CATSVPREEGNQPQHF. The rearrangement links TRBV24-1 to TRBJ1-5; no clear D gene. The germline CDR1 and CDR2 sequences are KGHDR and SFDVKD. The CDR3 has 16 amino acids. V lost 5 bases, J lost 2 bases, and 15 bases lay in between.

This clone came up a few times. The chain couples TRBV28 to TRBJ2-7; possible D gene TRBD1, 6 bases. This CDR3 is 15 amino acids long. V was trimmed by 7 bases and J by 2 bases, leaving 18 bases between them. CDR1 MDHEN and CDR2 SYDVKM come from the germline V gene. DNA of the CDR3: TGTGCCAGCAACTCACAGGGACCGATTACCTACGAGCAGTACTTC. It translates to CASNSQGPITYEQYF.